This T cell receptor beta chain emerged from a study of T cells in Graves' hyperthyroidism and ophthalmopathy. Study-level results: A 13 V-J model separated ophthalmopathy from stable hyperthyroidism.

CDR1 and CDR2 (germline): KGHDR, SFDVKD. There are 14 residues in the CDR3. J was trimmed by 2 bases and V by 9 bases; bases with no gene match: 9. Diagnoses were made from clinical symptoms, serum measures (thyroxine and TRAb), thyroid ultrasound and orbital computed tomography. This sample holds PBMCs from about 10 ml fresh peripheral blood. Amplified TCR beta CDR3 regions derived from RNA transcripts. The study used the HTBI primer set for a first-round RT-PCR of the TCR CDR3. TCRdb re-derived calls from the multiplex PCR reads in MiXCR, one entry per CDR3 protein. The sample consists of about 350,000 distinct CDR3 sequences, around 13% of them appearing once. As concerns this clonotype: Its antigen is unknown.

Sequencing was carried out using blood. The source of this sequence is a woman between 25 and 40 years old with Graves' hyperthyroidism. The rearrangement links TRBV24-1 to TRBJ2-7; TRBD1 aligns across 7 bases. The CDR3 sequence: CATPDRAFTYEQYF. In DNA form, the CDR3 reads TGTGCCACCCCCGACAGGGCGTTTACCTACGAGCAGTACTTC.